This T cell receptor beta chain is drawn from a study of PD-1 blockade in classical Hodgkin lymphoma. Study as a whole: Administration of nivolumab to patients was at 3 mg/kg intravenously every 2 weeks.

This clone is a singleton in its sample. The CDR3 is made up of 17 amino acids. Germline loops: CDR1 SEHNR, CDR2 FQNEAQ (reference sequence). The ends lost 5 bases at V and 1 base at J; junction bases unmatched: 11. Profiled with immunoSEQ multiplex PCR; TCRdb holds only in-frame clones, not every one. The sample includes 20,000 to 25,000 clones, 81% seen only once; the top ten take around a fifth. No patient escaped relapse after autologous stem cell transplantation, and brentuximab vedotin exposure varied. The sequence came from a human donor with classical Hodgkin lymphoma. V gene TRBV7-9 combines with J gene TRBJ2-3; 8 bases fit TRBD1. The sample consisted of peripheral blood mononuclear cells (PBMCs), taken before the second cycle of nivolumab. This CDR3 is CASSPELQGAGTDTQYF. As DNA, the CDR3 is TGTGCCAGCAGCCCCGAACTCCAGGGGGCTGGCACAGATACGCAGTATTTT.